A selection of T cell receptor beta chains follows, all from one sample in a study of blood T cell repertoires in COVID-19. TCRdb's copy holds only in-frame clones and misses some; the assay was immunoSEQ multiplex PCR. The data contain about 180,000 clones, about nine tenths of them singletons. Sequencing was done on a sample of peripheral blood. The receptors come from a man in his 70s with active or convalescent COVID-19. Each CDR3 is given with its conserved first and last residue. A D gene is named only where the DNA matches it firmly. Clone size appears in some rows only: once, few, many, or a class for an expanded clone.

V gene: TRBV29-1
clone size: -
D gene: -
J gene: TRBJ2-2
CDR3 DNA: TGCAGCGTTGACCTGGCCAGTAACGCGAACACCGGGGAGCTGTTTTTT
CDR3 protein: CSVDLASNANTGELFF

V gene: TRBV11-2
clone size: -
D gene: TRBD2
J gene: TRBJ2-1
CDR3 DNA: TGTGCCAGCAGCTTAGTGGGCGGGGGGGCCAATGAGCAGTTCTTC
CDR3 protein: CASSLVGGGANEQFF

V gene: TRBV5-1
clone size: -
D gene: -
J gene: TRBJ1-1
CDR3 DNA: TGCGCCAGCAGCTTGGCCTTAACGGTGAACACTGAAGCTTTCTTT
CDR3 protein: CASSLALTVNTEAFF

V gene: TRBV19
clone size: -
D gene: -
J gene: TRBJ2-6
CDR3 DNA: TGTGCCAGTAGAGGGGGTTCCCATTGGGCCAACGTCCTGACTTTC
CDR3 protein: CASRGGSHWANVLTF

V gene: TRBV2
clone size: -
D gene: TRBD1
J gene: TRBJ2-5
CDR3 DNA: TGTGCCAGCAGTGATGCTTTAGGGGGCTCGGAGACCCAGTACTTC
CDR3 protein: CASSDALGGSETQYF

V gene: TRBV6-2/TRBV6-3
clone size: -
D gene: TRBD2
J gene: TRBJ2-3
CDR3 DNA: TGTGCCAGCAGTTACTCCTTAATAATAGCGGGAGTCGACACAGATACGCAGTATTTT
CDR3 protein: CASSYSLIIAGVDTDTQYF

V gene: TRBV7-2
clone size: -
D gene: TRBD1
J gene: TRBJ2-4
CDR3 DNA: TGTGCCAGCAGCTACCGGACAGGGGCTGAAAACATTCAGTACTTC
CDR3 protein: CASSYRTGAENIQYF

V gene: TRBV11-2
clone size: once
D gene: TRBD2
J gene: TRBJ2-7
CDR3 DNA: TGTGCCAGCTTAGAGCGGCGGGAGGACTACGAGCAGTACTTC
CDR3 protein: CASLERREDYEQYF

V gene: TRBV7-9
clone size: -
D gene: -
J gene: TRBJ1-6
CDR3 DNA: TGTGCGACCGGGGTCACAGGGAGCAGCTCCTATAATTCACCCCTCCACTTT
CDR3 protein: CATGVTGSSSYNSPLHF

V gene: TRBV18
clone size: -
D gene: -
J gene: TRBJ1-2
CDR3 DNA: TGTGCCAGCTCACCTTTAGACAGAACGGATGGCTACACCTTC
CDR3 protein: CASSPLDRTDGYTF

V gene: TRBV25-1
clone size: -
D gene: TRBD1
J gene: TRBJ2-3
CDR3 DNA: TGTGCCAGCAGTGCTACAGGGGCCCTCGGGGATACGCAGTATTTT
CDR3 protein: CASSATGALGDTQYF

V gene: TRBV6-5
clone size: -
D gene: -
J gene: TRBJ1-1
CDR3 DNA: TGTGCCAGCAGTTACGGGAGCTTGAACACTGAAGCTTTCTTT
CDR3 protein: CASSYGSLNTEAFF

V gene: TRBV24-1
clone size: once
D gene: -
J gene: TRBJ1-5
CDR3 DNA: TGTGCCACCAGTGATTCCGGGGGGGGTCAGCCCCAGCATTTT
CDR3 protein: CATSDSGGGQPQHF

V gene: TRBV14
clone size: -
D gene: -
J gene: TRBJ2-1
CDR3 DNA: TGTGCCAGCAGCCGGGGGCATCGGGGCTCCTACAATGAGCAGTTCTTC
CDR3 protein: CASSRGHRGSYNEQFF

V gene: TRBV18
clone size: -
D gene: TRBD2
J gene: TRBJ2-3
CDR3 DNA: TGTGCCAGCTCACCGGGACTAGCGAGCACAGATACGCAGTATTTT
CDR3 protein: CASSPGLASTDTQYF

V gene: TRBV20-1
clone size: -
D gene: -
J gene: TRBJ1-1
CDR3 DNA: TGCAGTACACAGGGTCTCTCTGAAGCTTTCTTT
CDR3 protein: CSTQGLSEAFF